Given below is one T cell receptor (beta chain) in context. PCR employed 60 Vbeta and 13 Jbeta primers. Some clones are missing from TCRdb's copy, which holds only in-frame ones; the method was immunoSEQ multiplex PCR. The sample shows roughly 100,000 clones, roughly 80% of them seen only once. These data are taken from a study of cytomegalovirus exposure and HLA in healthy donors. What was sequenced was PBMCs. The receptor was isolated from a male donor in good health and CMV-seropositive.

DNA for the CDR3: TGTGCCAGTGCCCCCCGGGGGAATAACTATGGCTACACCTTC. Translation gives CASAPRGNNYGYTF. The V and J genes are TRBV11-2 and TRBJ1-2; D might be TRBD1 (5 bases). Germline loops: CDR1 SGHAT, CDR2 FQNNGV. The CDR3 consists of 14 residues. V lost 9 bases to trimming and J lost 1 base, with 15 bases between them. Full variable domain (remainder filled in from reference TRBV11-2 and TRBJ1-2): EAGVAQSPRYKIIEKRQSVAFWCNPISGHATLYWYQQILGQGPKLLIQFQNNGVVDDSQLPKDRFSAERLKGVDSTLKIQPAKLEDSAVYLCASAPRGNNYGYTFGSGTRLTVV.